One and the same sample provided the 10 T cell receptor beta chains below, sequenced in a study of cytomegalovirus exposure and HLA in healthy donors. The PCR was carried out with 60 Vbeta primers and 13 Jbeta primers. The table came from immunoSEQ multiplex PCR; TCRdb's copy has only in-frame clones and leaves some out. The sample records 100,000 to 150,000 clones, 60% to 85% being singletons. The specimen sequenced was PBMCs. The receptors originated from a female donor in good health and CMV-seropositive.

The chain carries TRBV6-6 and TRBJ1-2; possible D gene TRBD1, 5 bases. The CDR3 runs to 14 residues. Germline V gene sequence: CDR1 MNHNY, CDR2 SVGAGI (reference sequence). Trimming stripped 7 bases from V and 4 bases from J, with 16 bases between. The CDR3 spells CASTTDSPFYGYTF. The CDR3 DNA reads TGTGCCAGCACAACCGACAGTCCCTTCTATGGCTACACCTTC.

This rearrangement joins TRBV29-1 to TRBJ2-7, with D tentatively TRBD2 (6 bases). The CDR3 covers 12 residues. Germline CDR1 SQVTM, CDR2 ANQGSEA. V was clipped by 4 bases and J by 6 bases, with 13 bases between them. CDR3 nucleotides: TGCAGCGTTGTTTGGGGGGTCGGCGAGCAGTACTTC. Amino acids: CSVVWGVGEQYF.

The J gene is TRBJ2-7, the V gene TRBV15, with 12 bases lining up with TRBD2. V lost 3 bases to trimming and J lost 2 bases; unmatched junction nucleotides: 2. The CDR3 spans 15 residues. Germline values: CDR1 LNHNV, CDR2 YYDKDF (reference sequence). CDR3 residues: CATSSGLAGTYEQYF. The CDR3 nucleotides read TGTGCCACCAGCAGCGGACTAGCGGGGACCTACGAGCAGTACTTC.

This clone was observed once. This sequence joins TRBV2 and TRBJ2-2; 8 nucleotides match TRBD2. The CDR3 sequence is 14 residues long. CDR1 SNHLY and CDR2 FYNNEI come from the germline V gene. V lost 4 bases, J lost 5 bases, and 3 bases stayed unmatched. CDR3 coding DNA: TGTGCCAGCAGTGGCGGGGGGCGGACCGGGGAGCTGTTTTTT. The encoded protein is CASSGGGRTGELFF.

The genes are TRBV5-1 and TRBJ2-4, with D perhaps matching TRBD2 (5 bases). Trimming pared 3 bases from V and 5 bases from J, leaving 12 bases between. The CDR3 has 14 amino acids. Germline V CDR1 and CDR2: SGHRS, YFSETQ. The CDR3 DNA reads TGCGCCAGCAGCTCGAGCGGAGTGGAAAACATTCAGTACTTC. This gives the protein CASSSSGVENIQYF.

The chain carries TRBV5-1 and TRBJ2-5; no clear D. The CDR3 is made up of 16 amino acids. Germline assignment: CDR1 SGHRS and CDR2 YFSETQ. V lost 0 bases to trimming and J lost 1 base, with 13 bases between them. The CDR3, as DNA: TGCGCCAGCAGCTTGGCCCCGGGTGTGGTCCAAGAGACCCAGTACTTC. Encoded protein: CASSLAPGVVQETQYF.

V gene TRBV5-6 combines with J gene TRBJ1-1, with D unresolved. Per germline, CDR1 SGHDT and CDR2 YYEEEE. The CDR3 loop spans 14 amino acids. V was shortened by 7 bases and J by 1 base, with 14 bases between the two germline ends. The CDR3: CASGRRPGNTEAFF. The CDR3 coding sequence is TGTGCCAGCGGAAGACGACCGGGGAACACTGAAGCTTTCTTT.

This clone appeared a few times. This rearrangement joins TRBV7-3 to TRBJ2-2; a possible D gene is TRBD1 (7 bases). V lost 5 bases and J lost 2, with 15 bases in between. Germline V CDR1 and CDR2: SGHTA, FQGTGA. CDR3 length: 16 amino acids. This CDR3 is CASSDNRGLNTGELFF. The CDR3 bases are TGTGCCAGCAGCGACAACAGGGGACTTAACACCGGGGAGCTGTTTTTT.

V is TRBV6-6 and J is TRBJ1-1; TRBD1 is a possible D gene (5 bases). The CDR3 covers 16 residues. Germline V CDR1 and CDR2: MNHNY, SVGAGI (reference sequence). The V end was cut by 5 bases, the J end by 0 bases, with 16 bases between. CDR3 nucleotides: TGTGCCAGCAGTACCCTAATGCAGGGTATGAACACTGAAGCTTTCTTT. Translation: CASSTLMQGMNTEAFF.

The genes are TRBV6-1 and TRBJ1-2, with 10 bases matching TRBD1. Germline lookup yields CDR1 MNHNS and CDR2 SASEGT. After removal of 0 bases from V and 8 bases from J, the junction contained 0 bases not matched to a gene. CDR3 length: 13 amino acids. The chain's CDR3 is CASSEADRGGYTF. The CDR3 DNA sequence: TGTGCCAGCAGTGAAGCGGACAGGGGGGGCTACACCTTC.